This T cell receptor (beta chain) comes out of a study of monozygotic twins with inflammatory bowel disease. The UMIs contained a 6-nucleotide sample barcode. They were added by template switching during cDNA synthesis. TCRdb reanalyzed the 5' RACE reads and collapses them to one entry per CDR3 protein, without DNA. The clone table shows about 450,000 distinct CDR3 sequences, with the ten largest holding more than 2%. The CDR3 spans 13 residues. The germline V gene has CDR1 SNHLY and CDR2 FYNNEI. Sequenced input: blood. This clonotype originated in a human donor with ulcerative colitis or Crohn's disease, or a healthy co-twin of an affected twin (not recorded which). The gene calls are TRBV2 and TRBJ2-1; absent DNA, TCRdb's TRBD1 call cannot be checked. The CDR3: CASNPDPRNEQFF.